This entry lists 15 T cell receptor beta chains sequenced from one sample in a study of T cells expressing NK-cell markers. From the 5' RACE reads, TCRdb lists one entry per CDR3 protein and no DNA. This sample's table has about 460,000 distinct CDR3 sequences. The sequencing sample was made of blood T cells: a sorted CD56 or NKG2C T cell subset, CD4+ or CD8+ T cells, or bulk PBMC T cells (not recorded which). Receptors were obtained from a woman aged 50 to 60 in good health.

The chain links TRBV12-3 or TRBV12-4 to TRBJ1-1. The CDR3 runs 14 residues. The CDR3 loop reads CASSSAEIRTEAFF.

V is TRBV3-1 and J is TRBJ2-3; lacking DNA, the TRBD2 call made by TCRdb goes unchecked. The germline V gene encodes CDR1 LGHDT and CDR2 YNNKEL (reference sequence). This CDR3 is built from 16 residues. The CDR3 is CASSLWTSGREDTQYF.

Here the CDR3 reads CASSLGTVSYEQYF. V gene TRBV12-3 or TRBV12-4 combines with J gene TRBJ2-7; TCRdb names TRBD1, which stays unverified in the absence of DNA. This CDR3 contains 14 residues.

V usage is TRBV10-3 and J usage is TRBJ2-2; checking the TCRdb D call of TRBD1 is not possible without DNA. Germline CDR1 reads ENHRY; CDR2 reads SYGVKD. The CDR3 is 14 residues long. CDR3 sequence: CATRRDTNTGELFF.

The chain uses TRBV10-3 and TRBJ2-1; the D gene TCRdb calls, TRBD1, cannot be checked with no DNA. The CDR3 contains 16 residues. CDR1 and CDR2 (germline): ENHRY, SYGVKD. The chain's CDR3 is CAISGTTGRGHNEQFF.

The chain has TRBV5-1 and TRBJ1-1. The CDR3 is 16 residues long. The germline V gene encodes CDR1 SGHRS and CDR2 YFSETQ. CDR3: CASSLVAGRMNTEAFF.

V and J are TRBV25-1 and TRBJ2-7; TCRdb's assignment of TRBD1 cannot be checked, as there is no DNA. CDR3 length: 13 amino acids. CDR1 MGHDK and CDR2 SYGVNS come from the germline V gene. This CDR3 reads CASSEGGLREQYF.

V is TRBV29-1 and J is TRBJ1-2. There are 15 residues in the CDR3. Germline values: CDR1 SQVTM, CDR2 ANQGSEA. CDR3: CSVEDRVVLGNGYTF.

The chain couples TRBV4-1 to TRBJ2-5; TCRdb gives TRBD2 as the D gene, but with no DNA this cannot be confirmed. The germline gives CDR1 MGHRA, CDR2 YSYEKL. This CDR3 contains 13 residues. The CDR3: CASSQWSSETQYF.

This chain uses TRBV7-3 with TRBJ2-3; TCRdb returns TRBD1, unconfirmable since there is no DNA. There are 15 residues in the CDR3. Germline V gene sequence: CDR1 SGHTA, CDR2 FQGTGA. The CDR3 is CASSRGTGGTDTQYF.

This sequence joins TRBV11-3 and TRBJ2-2; checking the TCRdb D call of TRBD2 is not possible without DNA. The CDR3 length is 17 residues. Looked up from germline, CDR1 is SGHNT and CDR2 is YENEEA. This CDR3 reads CASSQGLAGGDTGELFF. Using reference TRBV11-3 and TRBJ2-2 for the parts outside the CDR3, the full variable domain is EAGVVQSPRYKIIEKKQPVAFWCNPISGHNTLYWYLQNLGQGPELLIRYENEEAVDDSQLPKDRFSAERLKGVDSTLKIQPAELGDSAVYLCASSQGLAGGDTGELFFGEGSRLTVL.

This CDR3 is CASSLRAEQGYTF. The chain recombines TRBV27 with TRBJ1-2. The CDR3 has 13 residues. CDR1 is MNHEY, CDR2 SMNVEV, per germline (reference sequence).

V gene TRBV4-1 combines with J gene TRBJ2-2. CDR3 size: 17 residues. Germline V gene data show CDR1 as MGHRA and CDR2 as YSYEKL. The chain's CDR3 is CASSQETPEANTGELFF.

The chain joins TRBV29-1 to TRBJ2-2; with no DNA, the TCRdb D assignment of TRBD1 cannot be verified. The CDR3 is 15 residues long. Germline loops: CDR1 SQVTM, CDR2 ANQGSEA. The CDR3 spells CSYLRGAPNTGELFF.

V and J are TRBV10-3 and TRBJ2-2; the TRBD1 assignment by TCRdb is unverifiable without DNA. The germline V gene encodes CDR1 ENHRY and CDR2 SYGVKD. This CDR3 has 15 residues. The CDR3 is CAISGGLTNTGELFF.